This TCR beta chain was profiled in a study of blood T cell repertoires in COVID-19. The V and J ends lost 5 bases and 0 bases respectively, with 11 bases between them. CDR1 and CDR2 from the germline V gene are PRHDT and FYEKMQ (reference sequence). This CDR3 has 15 amino acids. Profiled with immunoSEQ multiplex PCR; TCRdb holds only in-frame clones, not every one. The sample comprises some 100,000 clones, less than 85% of which are singletons, and 3.5% to 4% rests with the top ten. The clonotype comes from a man aged 70-80 years with COVID-19, enrolled during active disease. The chain combines TRBV13 with TRBJ1-3; possibly TRBD1 for D (5 bases). Sequences were obtained from peripheral blood. The CDR3 region has the DNA TGTGCCAGCAGCCGTAGACAGCTCTCTGGAAACACCATATATTTT. Protein: CASSRRQLSGNTIYF.